This T cell receptor (beta chain) was sequenced during a study of T cells in narcolepsy (dated by TCRdb to 2016 to 2018). Regarding the research as a whole: Patients with narcolepsy type 1 or type 2 (NT1, NT2) and healthy control donors were enrolled in the study. The study sought autoreactive T cells targeting hypocretin neuron self-antigens (hypocretin, TRIB2) in narcolepsy patients, using TCR Vbeta sequencing to track clonotypes in blood and CSF. Results and caveats for the whole study, not just this receptor: No sequences matching autoreactive T cell clones were present in some of the blood memory CD4+ repertoires from patients and controls. Autoreactive clonotypes were reported to be detected serially in the blood of the same patients and of different patients, but not in the blood of healthy controls. Plots comparing CSF and blood CD4+ T cell clonotypes from the same patient highlighted HCRT-specific and TRIB2-specific autoreactive clonotypes. Numbers of sequenced blood memory CD4+ clonotypes were comparable, with averages of some 42,000 in patients and approximately 33,000 in controls.

Library generation was performed with the immunoSEQ multiplex PCR assay. Drawn from immuneACCESS, this table holds only the in-frame rearrangements with V and J called that TCRdb kept. Clones are partly lost; checked studies trace under half to an unresolved V gene and leave the rest unexplained. This sample has more than 30,000 clones in its table, and roughly 77% of those were observed once. Around 0.96% of the sample lies in the top ten. Notes on this clone: This clone's antigen is unknown. There are no base qualities to consult, and no much larger clone falls within one base.

For TCR Vbeta sequencing, memory CD4+ T cells were sorted ex vivo from the peripheral blood of narcolepsy patients and healthy controls. The receptor comes from a human donor with narcolepsy. Sequencing was done on a sample of CD45RA- memory CD4+ T cells from PBMCs. Per the publication, the cell subset or site label means: memory T cells sorted ex vivo from peripheral blood.

The bases are TGTGCCAGTAGTTCCCAGCCGAACACCGGGGAGCTGTTTTTT. Its protein is CASSSQPNTGELFF. This receptor chain uses TRBV19 and TRBJ2-2; the D gene is unclear. The CDR3 starts with the cysteine, ends with the phenylalanine, and has 14 residues. The read is trimmed to its CDR3 DNA, 42 bases read in frame from base 1. Reading the germline V gene (reference sequence) gives CDR1 LNHDA and CDR2 SQIVND. Trimming removed 5 bases from V and 0 bases from J, leaving 7 bases between the germline ends.